These 27 T cell receptor beta chains were all obtained from the same sample, sequenced in a study of CD8+CD57+ T cells in acquired aplastic anemia. Genomic DNA constituted the template upon which TCR beta VDJ and CDR3 profiling was performed. TCRdb re-analysed the reads in MiXCR, keeping a single row per CDR3 protein. Among 200,000 to 250,000 distinct CDR3 sequences listed, 34% were seen once. The sequenced sample consisted of sorted CD4+, CD8+, or CD8+CD57+ T cells (not recorded which) from PBMCs. The source is a human donor in good health, serving as a control.

In its sample, this clonotype was seen a few times. The chain combines TRBV6-1 with TRBJ1-6, with D tentatively TRBD1 (5 bases). The CDR3 covers 16 residues. The germline V gene has CDR1 MNHNS and CDR2 SASEGT. Deletions cut 5 bases from V and 4 bases from J, with 15 bases between. CDR3 DNA: TGTGCCAGCAGTTTCCAGGGTAAAGGGTATAATTCACCCCTCCACTTT. Protein: CASSFQGKGYNSPLHF.

This clonotype was picked up many times. The chain uses TRBV25-1 and TRBJ1-1, with TRBD1 identical over 7 bases. CDR3 length equals 13 residues. The J segment lost 3 bases and the V segment lost 6 bases, leaving 4 bases of the junction unmatched. Germline V CDR1 and CDR2: MGHDK, SYGVNS. CDR3 bases: TGTGCCAGCAGACAGGGGCAAGACACTGAAGCTTTCTTT. This codes for CASRQGQDTEAFF.

CDR3 sequence (DNA): TGTGCCAGCAGCCCTTGGGGGCTTTTTGTGAACACTGAAGCTTTCTTT. Translation: CASSPWGLFVNTEAFF. The chain carries TRBV3-1 and TRBJ1-1; tentatively, D is TRBD1 (6 bases). V gave up 4 bases and J gave up 0 bases, with 15 bases separating them. CDR1 is LGHDT and CDR2 is YNNKEL in the germline V gene (reference sequence). The CDR3 is 16 residues long.

This rearrangement joins TRBV3-1 to TRBJ1-5; D is possibly TRBD1 (6 bases). V dropped 1 base and J dropped 4 bases, with 14 bases sitting between them. The CDR3 consists of 16 residues. The germline CDR1 and CDR2 sequences are LGHDT and YNNKEL (reference sequence). CDR3 loop: CASSQGSGGGNQPQHF. CDR3 nucleotide sequence: TGTGCCAGCAGCCAAGGTTCGGGAGGGGGTAATCAGCCCCAGCATTTT.

V gene TRBV4-1 combines with J gene TRBJ2-1, with 7 bases identical to TRBD1. CDR1 is MGHRA, CDR2 YSYEKL, per germline. V lost 5 bases and J lost 4; bases outside the gene matches: 8. The CDR3 totals 15 residues. DNA for the CDR3: TGCGCCAGCAGCGACTACAGGGGCAATTACAATGAGCAGTTCTTC. Its translation is CASSDYRGNYNEQFF.

Comments on this clonotype: A single base separates this from a much larger clone, so it may be a read error. The chain recombines TRBV5-1 with TRBJ2-7, with 10 bases that match TRBD2. V dropped 4 bases and J dropped 7; count of bases not matched to a gene: 11. The CDR3 is made up of 15 amino acids. From germline, CDR1 is SGHRS and CDR2 YFSETQ. The CDR3 nucleotides are TGCGCCAGCAGCGTCGAACTAGCGGGGTTAGTTGAGCAGTACTTC. Protein: CASSVELAGLVEQYF. Supplemented by reference TRBV5-1 and TRBJ2-7, the full variable domain reads KAGVTQTPRYLIKTRGQQVTLSCSPISGHRSVSWYQQTPGQGLQFLFEYFSETQRNKGNFPGRFSGRQFSNSRSEMNVSTLELGDSALYLCASSVELAGLVEQYFGPGTRLTVT.

The V and J genes are TRBV5-1 and TRBJ2-1, with TRBD2 identical over 13 bases. The CDR3 has 16 amino acids. CDR1 and CDR2 (germline): SGHRS, YFSETQ. With V trimmed by 4 bases and J by 5 bases, 6 bases remained unmatched. CDR3 sequence (DNA): TGCGCCAGCAGCCTAGGACTAGCGGGGGCCCACAATGAGCAGTTCTTC. Amino acids: CASSLGLAGAHNEQFF.

This clonotype was counted ten times or more. The chain recombines TRBV20-1 with TRBJ2-5; TRBD2 matches at 13 bases. J lost 4 bases, V lost 6 bases, and 5 bases had no gene match. The CDR3 contains 14 residues. Germline V gene sequence: CDR1 DFQATT, CDR2 SNEGSKA (reference sequence). The CDR3 DNA follows: TGCAGTGCACAACTAGCGGGGGGGTCAGAGACCCAGTACTTC. Translated: CSAQLAGGSETQYF.

This clonotype showed up many times. The V gene is TRBV5-1, the J gene TRBJ1-1; no clear D. This CDR3 comprises 14 residues. Germline loops: CDR1 SGHRS, CDR2 YFSETQ. V was clipped by 3 bases and J by 1 base, with 10 bases between them. The CDR3 sequence is CASSSSPGNTEAFF. The CDR3 nucleotides read TGCGCCAGCAGCTCAAGCCCGGGGAACACTGAAGCTTTCTTT.

This clonotype was observed a handful of times. The gene calls are TRBV4-2 and TRBJ2-7, with no clear D. Germline V gene sequence: CDR1 LGHNA, CDR2 YNFKEQ. This CDR3 is built from 17 residues. Trimming removed 4 bases at V and 3 bases at J, with 22 bases between. Written as DNA, the CDR3 is TGTGCCAGCAGCCGAGATATGACGGCTTACTCCGGCTACGAGCAGTACTTC. Translation gives CASSRDMTAYSGYEQYF.

This clonotype was seen at least ten times. The chain carries TRBV29-1 and TRBJ1-3; D is possibly TRBD1 (5 bases). V was pared by 1 base and J by 6 bases, with 10 bases between. Per the germline V gene, CDR1 is SQVTM and CDR2 is ANQGSEA. This CDR3 is built from 13 residues. CDR3 loop: CSVEGHGANTIYF. CDR3 DNA: TGCAGCGTTGAAGGCCACGGGGCAAACACCATATATTTT.

In the case of this clonotype: Just one base apart from a much larger clone, this may be a read error. V and J are TRBV7-4 and TRBJ2-3; D may be TRBD2 (7 bases). This CDR3 contains 15 residues. The germline V gene has CDR1 SGHVT and CDR2 SQSDAQ. V lost 1 base, J lost 7 bases, and 15 bases lay in between. The DNA of the CDR3 is TGTGCCAGCAGCTTAGGCGGGGGCTCGACAAATACGCAGTATTTT. This codes for CASSLGGGSTNTQYF.

The chain employs TRBV4-3 and TRBJ2-5; D unclear. Germline V gene data show CDR1 as LGHNA and CDR2 as YSLEER. Trimming left V 0 bases short and J 5 bases short, with 19 bases between. CDR3 length: 17 amino acids. The chain's CDR3 is CASSQESLGLDGETQYF. For the CDR3, the DNA is TGCGCCAGCAGCCAAGAATCTCTTGGCTTGGACGGGGAGACCCAGTACTTC.

This clonotype was detected ten times or more. The chain is built from TRBV5-1 and TRBJ1-2; 8 bases align to TRBD1. Trimming cost V 0 bases and J 1 base; bases outside gene matches: 2. CDR1 is SGHRS, CDR2 YFSETQ, per germline. CDR3 size: 15 residues. DNA for the CDR3: TGCGCCAGCAGCTTGGGACAGGGGAGTAACTATGGCTACACCTTC. Translated: CASSLGQGSNYGYTF.

This clonotype occurred many times. The chain is built from TRBV20-1 and TRBJ2-3; maybe TRBD2 (5 bases). Germline V gives CDR1 DFQATT, CDR2 SNEGSKA (reference sequence). The CDR3 contains 15 residues. V shed 6 bases and J shed 0 bases, with 16 bases lying between them. DNA for the CDR3: TGCAGTGCCACTGACTACACCTCTAGCACAGATACGCAGTATTTT. This sequence encodes CSATDYTSSTDTQYF.

The rearrangement joins TRBV7-2 to TRBJ2-3, with 7 nucleotides matching TRBD2. The CDR3 is made up of 16 amino acids. Germline trimming cut 1 base from V and 1 base from J; bases unmatched to any gene: 5. Germline-derived CDR1 and CDR2 are SGHTA and FQGNSA. This CDR3 is CASSLGPRGGTDTQYF. The CDR3, as DNA: TGTGCCAGCAGCTTAGGACCCCGGGGGGGCACAGATACGCAGTATTTT.

The chain links TRBV5-4 to TRBJ2-2; 11 bases are shared with TRBD2. The germline V gene encodes CDR1 SGHNT and CDR2 YYREEE (reference sequence). V lost 2 bases, J lost 1 base, and 7 bases stayed unmatched. This CDR3 comprises 18 residues. The CDR3 loop is CASSLRSGTSGNTGELFF. The DNA for the CDR3 is TGTGCCAGCAGCTTACGCTCCGGGACTAGCGGGAACACCGGGGAGCTGTTTTTT.

This clonotype has at least ten counts. The gene calls are TRBV20-1 and TRBJ1-1, with TRBD1 matching 7 bases. The V gene end was trimmed by 6 bases and the J gene end by 0 bases; junction bases not matched to a gene: 16. CDR1 and CDR2 (germline): DFQATT, SNEGSKA (reference sequence). CDR3 size: 17 residues. CDR3 in amino acids: CSAERRRTGNMNTEAFF. The CDR3 DNA reads as TGCAGTGCGGAACGCCGGCGGACAGGCAACATGAACACTGAAGCTTTCTTT.

Concerning this clonotype itself: This could be a read error, since a much larger clone is one nucleotide away. The rearrangement uses TRBV2 and TRBJ2-3, with 12 bases matching TRBD2. The length of the CDR3 is 16 residues. The germline gives CDR1 SNHLY, CDR2 FYNNEI. As DNA, the CDR3 is TGTGCCGGCAGTGAAGTTCTAGCGGGGGGGCGAGATACGCAGTATTTT. Protein: CAGSEVLAGGRDTQYF.

This clonotype was found many times. The chain has TRBV20-1 and TRBJ2-3; the D call may be TRBD1 or TRBD2 (5 bases each). Trimming removed 7 bases at V and 1 base at J, with 12 bases between. CDR1 and CDR2 (germline): DFQATT, SNEGSKA (reference sequence). This CDR3 contains 13 residues. CDR3 in DNA: TGCAGTGTATCGCAGGGAGGCACAGATACGCAGTATTTT. Translation: CSVSQGGTDTQYF.

The chain recombines TRBV10-3 with TRBJ1-1; possible D gene TRBD1, 5 bases. The length of the CDR3 is 12 residues. In germline, CDR1 is ENHRY, CDR2 SYGVKD. V was shortened by 6 bases and J by 0 bases, with 5 bases between the two germline ends. CDR3 sequence: CAIRGLNTEAFF. Here the CDR3 DNA reads TGTGCCATCAGGGGACTGAACACTGAAGCTTTCTTT.

This clonotype appeared many times. The chain carries TRBV10-2 and TRBJ2-1, with a tentative D call TRBD2 (5 bases). Germline CDR1 is WSHSY and CDR2 is SAAADI. The CDR3 has 14 amino acids. The V end lost 0 bases, the J end lost 6 bases, and 9 bases lay between the germline ends. In DNA form, the CDR3 reads TGCGCCAGCAGTGAGTCTACCGGGATCAATGAGCAGTTCTTC. This sequence encodes CASSESTGINEQFF.

Notes on this clonotype: This may be a read error: a much more frequent sequence differs by one nucleotide. Because the CDR3 is missing its conserved closing phenylalanine or tryptophan, this is likely a read error. The chain is built from TRBV19 and TRBJ2-2; 9 bases are a match to TRBD1. V was clipped by 6 bases and J by 5 bases; unmatched bases: 4. The CDR3 runs 14 residues. CDR1 and CDR2 (germline): LNHDA, SQIVND (reference sequence). Written as DNA, the CDR3 is TGTGCCAGTAGACAGGGGGCTGGGACCGGGGAGCTGTTTCTT. It is translated as CASRQGAGTGELFL.

This clonotype was recorded at least ten times. The rearrangement joins TRBV20-1 to TRBJ2-5; no firm D call. The CDR3 runs to 13 residues. Germline V gene data show CDR1 as DFQATT and CDR2 as SNEGSKA (reference sequence). Trimming took off 3 bases at V and 5 bases at J, with 13 bases between the two ends. The CDR3 is CSASLSGQETQYF. In DNA form, the CDR3 reads TGCAGTGCTAGTTTGTCGGGTCAGGAGACCCAGTACTTC.

This clonotype was observed a few times. The chain uses TRBV6-1 and TRBJ2-6; 7 bases are a match to TRBD1. Germline CDR1 is MNHNS and CDR2 is SASEGT. The CDR3 totals 16 residues. V was pared by 7 bases and J by 2 bases, with 8 bases of the junction left unmatched. The CDR3 region is CASTKETGAGANVLTF. The CDR3 coding sequence is TGTGCCAGCACTAAAGAAACAGGGGCTGGGGCCAACGTCCTGACTTTC.

The chain employs TRBV15 and TRBJ2-5; no clear D gene. The CDR3 loop spans 13 amino acids. The germline gives CDR1 LNHNV, CDR2 YYDKDF (reference sequence). V was trimmed by 11 bases and J by 5 bases, leaving 18 bases between them. The CDR3 coding sequence is TGTGCCGCCGCGAGGACGTCGGCGGAGACCCAGTACTTC. It encodes CAAARTSAETQYF. The whole variable domain, filled in from reference TRBV15 and TRBJ2-5, reads DAMVIQNPRYQVTQFGKPVTLSCSQTLNHNVMYWYQQKSSQAPKLLFHYYDKDFNNEADTPDNFQSRRPNTSFCFLDIRSPGLGDTAMYLCAAARTSAETQYFGPGTRLLVL.

This clonotype was observed a handful of times. This chain links TRBV15 with TRBJ2-7, with 10 bases identical to TRBD1. Germline lookup yields CDR1 LNHNV and CDR2 YYDKDF (reference sequence). The CDR3 has 15 residues. Losses at the gene ends were 3 bases for V and 4 bases for J; bases not matched to a gene: 6. CDR3 sequence (DNA): TGTGCCACCAGCAGCCGGGACAGGGGAACGTACGAGCAGTACTTC. Encoded protein: CATSSRDRGTYEQYF.